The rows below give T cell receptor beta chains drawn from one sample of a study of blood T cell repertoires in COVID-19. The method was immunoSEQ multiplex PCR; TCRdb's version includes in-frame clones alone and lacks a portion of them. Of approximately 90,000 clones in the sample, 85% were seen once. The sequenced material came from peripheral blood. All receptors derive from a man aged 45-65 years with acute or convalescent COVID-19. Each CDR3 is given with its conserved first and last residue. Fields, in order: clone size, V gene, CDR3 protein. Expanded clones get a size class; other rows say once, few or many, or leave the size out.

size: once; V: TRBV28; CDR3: CASSLSGTPLHEQYF
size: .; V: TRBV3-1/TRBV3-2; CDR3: CASSQELSRLHF
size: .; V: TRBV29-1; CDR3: CSVEWAGSGGELFF
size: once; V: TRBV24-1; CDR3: CATSDSGQINEQFF
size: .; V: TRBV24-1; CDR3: CATSDFSTGNNEQFF
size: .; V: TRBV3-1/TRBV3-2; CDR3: CASSQDNRYYGYTF
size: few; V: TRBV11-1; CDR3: CASSQVGGYQETQYF
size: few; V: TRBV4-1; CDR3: CASSQDSSRTESTDTQYF
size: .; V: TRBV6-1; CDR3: CASSELGTSGELFF
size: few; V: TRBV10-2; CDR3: CASMDSSYNEQFF
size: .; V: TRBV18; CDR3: CASSPPRATNEKLFF
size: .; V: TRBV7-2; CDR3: CASSQQASSYNEQFF
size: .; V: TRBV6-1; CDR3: CASSENLAGGGETQYF
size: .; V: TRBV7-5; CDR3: CARSFGQGNEKLFF
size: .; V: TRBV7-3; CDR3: CASSTVGNSPLHF
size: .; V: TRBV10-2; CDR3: CASSLGVTSGPSETQYF
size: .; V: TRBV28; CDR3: CASRNRGALNTEAFF
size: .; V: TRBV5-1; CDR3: CASSTGEVGWGGTVVQYF
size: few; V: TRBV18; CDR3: CASSPLTEWNTEAFF